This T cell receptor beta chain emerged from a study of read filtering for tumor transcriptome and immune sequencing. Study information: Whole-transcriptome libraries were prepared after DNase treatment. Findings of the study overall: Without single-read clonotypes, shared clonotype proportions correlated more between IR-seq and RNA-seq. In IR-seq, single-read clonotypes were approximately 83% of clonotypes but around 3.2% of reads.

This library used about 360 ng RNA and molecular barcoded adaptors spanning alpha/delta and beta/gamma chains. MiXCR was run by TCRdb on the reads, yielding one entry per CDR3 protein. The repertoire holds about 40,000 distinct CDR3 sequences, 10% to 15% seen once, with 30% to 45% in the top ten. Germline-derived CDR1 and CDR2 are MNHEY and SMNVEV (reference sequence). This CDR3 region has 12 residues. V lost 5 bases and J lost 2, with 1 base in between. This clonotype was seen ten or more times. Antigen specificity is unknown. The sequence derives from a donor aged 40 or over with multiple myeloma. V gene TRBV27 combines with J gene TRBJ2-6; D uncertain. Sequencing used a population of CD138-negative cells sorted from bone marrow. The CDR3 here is CASSPGANVLTF. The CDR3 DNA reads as TGTGCCAGCAGTCCTGGGGCCAACGTCCTGACTTTC.